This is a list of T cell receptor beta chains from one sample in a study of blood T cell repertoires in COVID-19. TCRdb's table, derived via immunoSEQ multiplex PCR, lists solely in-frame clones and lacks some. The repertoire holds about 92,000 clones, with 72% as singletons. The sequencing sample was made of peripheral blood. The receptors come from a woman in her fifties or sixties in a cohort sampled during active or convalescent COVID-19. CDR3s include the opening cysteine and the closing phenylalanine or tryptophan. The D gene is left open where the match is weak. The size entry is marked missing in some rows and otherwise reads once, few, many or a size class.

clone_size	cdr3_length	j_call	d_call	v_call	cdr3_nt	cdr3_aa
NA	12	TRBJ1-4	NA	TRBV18	TGTGCCAGCTCCCCCCGGGGTGAAAAACTGTTTTTT	CASSPRGEKLFF
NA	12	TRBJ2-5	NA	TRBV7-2	TGTGCCAGCAGCTTCGTTCGAGAGACCCAGTACTTC	CASSFVRETQYF
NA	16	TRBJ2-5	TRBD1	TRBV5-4	TGTGCCAGCAGCCCCGGGTGGACAGGGGGCCGTGAGACCCAGTACTTC	CASSPGWTGGRETQYF
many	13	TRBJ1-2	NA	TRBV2	TGTGCCAGCTCCACAGGGCCCCTCTATGGCTACACCTTC	CASSTGPLYGYTF
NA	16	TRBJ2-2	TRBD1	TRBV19	TGTGCCAGTAGCCCCCGACAGGGGGCCTACACCGGGGAGCTGTTTTTT	CASSPRQGAYTGELFF
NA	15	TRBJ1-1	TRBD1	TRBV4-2	TGTGCCAGCAGCCAAGGGGACAGGGTGTACACTGAAGCTTTCTTT	CASSQGDRVYTEAFF
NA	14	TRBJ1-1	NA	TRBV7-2	TGTGCCAGCAGCTTCCGACAGGTGAACACTGAAGCTTTCTTT	CASSFRQVNTEAFF
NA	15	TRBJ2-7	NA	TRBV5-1	TGCGCCAGCAGCAAACTCACTGGACAGCCCGGCGAGCAGTACTTC	CASSKLTGQPGEQYF
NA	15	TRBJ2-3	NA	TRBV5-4	TGTGCCAGCAGCTTACAGGGAGGGTGGTCAGATACGCAGTATTTT	CASSLQGGWSDTQYF
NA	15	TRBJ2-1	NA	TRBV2	TGTGCCAGCAGTGTGGTGCGACAGACAAGAAATGAGCAGTTCTTC	CASSVVRQTRNEQFF
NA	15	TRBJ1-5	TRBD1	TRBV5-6	TGTGCCAGCAGCTTCGGGGAAGGGGGCCCGATGCCCCAGCATTTT	CASSFGEGGPMPQHF
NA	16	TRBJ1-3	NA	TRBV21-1	TGTGCCAACCCACCGACAGGGTCCAAAGGCGGAAACACCATATATTTT	CANPPTGSKGGNTIYF
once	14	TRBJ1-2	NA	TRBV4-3	TGCGCCAGCAGCCAACAGACAGTTGACTATGGCTACACCTTC	CASSQQTVDYGYTF
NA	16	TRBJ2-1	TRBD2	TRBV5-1	TGCGCCAGCAGCTTTGGGACTAGCGGGGGGGCCGATGAGCAGTTCTTC	CASSFGTSGGADEQFF
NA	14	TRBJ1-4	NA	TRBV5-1	TGCGCCAGCAGCTTGGGGTCTCGGGACATAGATCTGTTTTTT	CASSLGSRDIDLFF
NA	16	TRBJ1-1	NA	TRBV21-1	TGTGCCAGCAGCCCCAAAAGCAGGCCCGACGGCACTGAAGCTTTCTTT	CASSPKSRPDGTEAFF
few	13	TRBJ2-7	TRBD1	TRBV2	TGTGCCAGCAACCGGGACAGGGGTTACGAGCAGTACTTC	CASNRDRGYEQYF
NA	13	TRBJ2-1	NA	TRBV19	TGTGCCAGTATCTCCCCGCAGGGTGATGAGCAGTTCTTC	CASISPQGDEQFF
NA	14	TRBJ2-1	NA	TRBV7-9	TGTGCCAGCAGCTTCTCAGTGTCCTACAATGAGCAGTTCTTC	CASSFSVSYNEQFF
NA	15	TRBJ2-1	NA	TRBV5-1	TGCGCCAGCAGCTTGGATAATCTATCAGGGAATGAGCAGTTCTTC	CASSLDNLSGNEQFF
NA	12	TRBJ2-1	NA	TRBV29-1	TGCAGCGTTGGGGGAGGAGAGGGTGAGCAGTTCTTC	CSVGGGEGEQFF
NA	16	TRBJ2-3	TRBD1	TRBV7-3	TGTGCCAGCAGCCCTCGGACAGGGGGATACACAGATACGCAGTATTTT	CASSPRTGGYTDTQYF
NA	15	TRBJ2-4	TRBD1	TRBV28	TGTGCCAGCAGTTTAGGGGGACAGGGCCCAAACATTCAGTACTTC	CASSLGGQGPNIQYF
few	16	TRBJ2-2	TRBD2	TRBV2	TGTGCCAGCAGCGCCGGGACTAGCGGGAACACCGGGGAGCTGTTTTTT	CASSAGTSGNTGELFF
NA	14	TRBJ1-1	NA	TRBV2	TGTGCCAGCAGTGACAGGGGAGATAGGACTGAAGCTTTCTTT	CASSDRGDRTEAFF
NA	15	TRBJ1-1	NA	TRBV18	TGTGCCAGCTCACCACTCGCAGGGGTTGGCACTGAAGCTTTCTTT	CASSPLAGVGTEAFF
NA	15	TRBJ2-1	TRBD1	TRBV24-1	TGTGCCACCAGTGGGGGACAGGGGTCCTACAATGAGCAGTTCTTC	CATSGGQGSYNEQFF
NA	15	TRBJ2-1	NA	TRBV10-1	TGCGCCAGCAGTGACCCGGGGGATTCCTACAATGAGCAGTTCTTC	CASSDPGDSYNEQFF
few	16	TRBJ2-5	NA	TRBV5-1	TGCGCCAGCAGCTTGGGTCACCTCGGGTACCAAGAGACCCAGTACTTC	CASSLGHLGYQETQYF
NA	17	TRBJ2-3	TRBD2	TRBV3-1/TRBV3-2	TGTGCCAGCAGCCGCTCGACTAGCGGGGGGGCCTCAGATACGCAGTATTTT	CASSRSTSGGASDTQYF
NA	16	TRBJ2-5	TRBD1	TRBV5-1	TGCGCCAGCAGCTTGGCTCCGGGACAGAAACAAGAGACCCAGTACTTC	CASSLAPGQKQETQYF
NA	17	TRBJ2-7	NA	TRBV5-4	TGTGCCAGCAGCTTGATGGGACGGCAGGGGCCGCCCTACGAGCAGTACTTC	CASSLMGRQGPPYEQYF
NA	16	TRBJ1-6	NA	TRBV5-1	TGCGCCAGCAGCTCAGGGTTAGCTTATCAGAATTCACCCCTCCACTTT	CASSSGLAYQNSPLHF
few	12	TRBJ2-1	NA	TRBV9	TGTGCCAGCAGCGTAGGGAGGAATGAGCAGTTCTTC	CASSVGRNEQFF
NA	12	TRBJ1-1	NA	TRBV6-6	TGTGCCAGCAGTTTTGAGGGTACTGAAGCTTTCTTT	CASSFEGTEAFF
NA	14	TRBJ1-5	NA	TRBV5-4	TGTGCTTGGGCCCCGAGGGGGAGCAATCAGCCCCAGCATTTT	CAWAPRGSNQPQHF
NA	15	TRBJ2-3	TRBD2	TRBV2	TGTGCCAGCTCGGGACTAGCGGGGACCACAGATACGCAGTATTTT	CASSGLAGTTDTQYF
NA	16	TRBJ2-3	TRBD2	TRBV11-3	TGTGCCAGCAGCCCCGGGGGGGAGGGACCCACAGATACGCAGTATTTT	CASSPGGEGPTDTQYF
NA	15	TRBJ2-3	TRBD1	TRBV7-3	TGTGCCAGCAGCAGGGGACAGGGACCGACAGATACGCAGTATTTT	CASSRGQGPTDTQYF
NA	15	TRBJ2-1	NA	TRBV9	TGTGCCAGCAGCGTAGACCAGGGCCAATACAATGAGCAGTTCTTC	CASSVDQGQYNEQFF
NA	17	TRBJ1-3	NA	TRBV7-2	TGTGCCAGCAGCTTAGCCGGACAGTTTAGCTCTGGAAACACCATATATTTT	CASSLAGQFSSGNTIYF
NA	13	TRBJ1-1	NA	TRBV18	TGTGCCAGCTCACGAGGATCCAACACTGAAGCTTTCTTT	CASSRGSNTEAFF
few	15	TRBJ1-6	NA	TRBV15	TGTGCCACCAGCAGAGAGGACAGTGATAATTCACCCCTCCACTTT	CATSREDSDNSPLHF
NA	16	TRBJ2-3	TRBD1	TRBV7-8	TGTGCCAGCAGCCGAGGGGCAGGGGGCCCAATTGATACGCAGTATTTT	CASSRGAGGPIDTQYF
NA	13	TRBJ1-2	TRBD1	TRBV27	TGTGCCAGCAGCATGACAGGGTCCTATGGCTACACCTTC	CASSMTGSYGYTF
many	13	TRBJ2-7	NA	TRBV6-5	TGTGCCAGCGGGTGGGCAGGGAAATACGAGCAGTACTTC	CASGWAGKYEQYF
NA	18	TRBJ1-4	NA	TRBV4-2	TGTGCCAGCAGCCAAGAACGTAGGGGCACTTCAACTAATGAAAAACTGTTTTTT	CASSQERRGTSTNEKLFF
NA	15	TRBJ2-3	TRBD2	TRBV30	TGTGCCTGGTCTAGCGGGGGGAGGAACACAGATACGCAGTATTTT	CAWSSGGRNTDTQYF
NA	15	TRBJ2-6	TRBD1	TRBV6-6	TGTGCCAGCAGTAACAGGGGGGCTGGGGCCAACGTCCTGACTTTC	CASSNRGAGANVLTF
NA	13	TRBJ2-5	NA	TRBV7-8	TGTGCCAGCAGCCCGGGAACCCAAGAGACCCAGTACTTC	CASSPGTQETQYF
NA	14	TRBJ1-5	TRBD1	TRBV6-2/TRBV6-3	TGTGCCAGCAGTTACATACAGGGGGTTCAGCCCCAGCATTTT	CASSYIQGVQPQHF
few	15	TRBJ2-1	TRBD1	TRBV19	TGTGCCAGTAGTAGACAGGGGTGGGAGGAAGATGAGCAGTTCTTC	CASSRQGWEEDEQFF
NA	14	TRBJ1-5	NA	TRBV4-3	TGCGCCAGCAGCCAATACAGGGCGCATCAGCCCCAGCATTTT	CASSQYRAHQPQHF
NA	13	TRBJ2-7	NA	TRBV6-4	TGTGCCAGCAGTGACCCGTGTACCTACGAGCAGTACTTC	CASSDPCTYEQYF
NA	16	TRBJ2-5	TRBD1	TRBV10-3	TGTGCCATCAGTGAGCCCGGGACAGGCGAGCAAGAGACCCAGTACTTC	CAISEPGTGEQETQYF
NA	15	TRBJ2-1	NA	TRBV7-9	TGTGCCAGCAGCTCCCGAGGAGCTATCCACAATGAGCAGTTCTTC	CASSSRGAIHNEQFF
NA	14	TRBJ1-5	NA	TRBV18	TGTGCCAGCTCACCGGGGGGGGCTGGGGAGCCCCAGCATTTT	CASSPGGAGEPQHF
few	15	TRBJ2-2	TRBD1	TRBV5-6	TGTGCCAGCAGCTTTGGGACAGGGACAACCGGGGAGCTGTTTTTT	CASSFGTGTTGELFF